This T cell receptor beta chain was recorded in a study of blood T cells in healthy people across ages. Overall study results and limits: The recorded TCR beta diversity per million T cells decreased in a roughly linear manner with age.

The table lists this clonotype with a few counts. Its antigen remains unidentified. This CDR3 region has 15 residues. V was trimmed by 4 bases and J by 0 bases, leaving 9 bases between them. Germline V gene data show CDR1 as PRHDT and CDR2 as FYEKMQ (reference sequence). Alongside a J-beta primer mix, a sample-barcoded 5' primer served in a second PCR lasting about 7 to 12 cycles. TCRdb fed the 5' RACE reads into MiXCR, producing one record per CDR3 protein. The sample has hundreds of thousands of distinct CDR3 sequences, around 43% seen once. Sequencing was done on a sample of blood. This chain links TRBV13 with TRBJ1-4; D gene uncertain. The clonotype was recovered from a man aged 55 to 70 in good health. The CDR3 coding sequence is TGTGCCAGCAGCTCGACGGTTGCAACTAATGAAAAACTGTTTTTT. Translation gives CASSSTVATNEKLFF.